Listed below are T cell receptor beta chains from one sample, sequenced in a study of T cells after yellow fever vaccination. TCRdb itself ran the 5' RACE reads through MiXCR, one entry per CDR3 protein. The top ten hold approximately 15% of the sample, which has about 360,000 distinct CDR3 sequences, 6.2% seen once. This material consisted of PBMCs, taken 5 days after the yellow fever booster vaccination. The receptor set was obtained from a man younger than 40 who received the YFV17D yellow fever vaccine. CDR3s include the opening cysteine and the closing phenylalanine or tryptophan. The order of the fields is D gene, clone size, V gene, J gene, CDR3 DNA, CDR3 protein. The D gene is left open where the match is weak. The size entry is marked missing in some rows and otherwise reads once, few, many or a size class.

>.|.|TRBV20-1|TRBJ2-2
TGCAGTGCTAGAGATGATACCGGAAGCGGGACCGGGGAGCTGTTTTTT
CSARDDTGSGTGELFF
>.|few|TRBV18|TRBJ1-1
TGTGCCAGCTCACCGGAGGGGGGGGACACTGAAGCTTTCTTT
CASSPEGGDTEAFF
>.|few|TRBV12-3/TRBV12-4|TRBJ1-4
TGTGCCAGCAGTCCCGGGGAGGGGTTTAATGAAAAACTGTTTTTT
CASSPGEGFNEKLFF
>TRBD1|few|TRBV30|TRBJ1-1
TGTGCCTGGGACAGGGGGCGAAGTACTGAAGCTTTCTTT
CAWDRGRSTEAFF
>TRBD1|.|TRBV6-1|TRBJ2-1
TGTGCCAGCAGCGAATCCGGGACAGGGCTCAATGAGCAGTTCTTC
CASSESGTGLNEQFF
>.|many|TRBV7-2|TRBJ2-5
TGTGCCAGCAGCTTAGAGGGGAGGAAGACCCAGTACTTC
CASSLEGRKTQYF
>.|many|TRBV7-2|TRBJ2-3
TGTGCCAGCAGCTTCGGTCCAAGCACAGATACGCAGTATTTT
CASSFGPSTDTQYF
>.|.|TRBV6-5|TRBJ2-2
TGTGCCAGCAGTTGGGGAGACAGGTCCGGGTCCGGGGAGCTGTTTTTT
CASSWGDRSGSGELFF
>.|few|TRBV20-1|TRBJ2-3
TGCAGTGCTAGAGATCAACTTTATACGCAGTATTTT
CSARDQLYTQYF
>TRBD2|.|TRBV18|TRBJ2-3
TGTGCCAGCTCCCGCGGGGGAACAGATACGCGGTATTTT
CASSRGGTDTRYF
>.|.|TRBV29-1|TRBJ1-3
TGCAGCACGCAGGGGATCTCTGGAAACACCATATATTTT
CSTQGISGNTIYF
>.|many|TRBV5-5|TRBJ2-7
TGTGCCAGCAGCTTCTCAGTTACTAGGTCCTACGAGCAGTACTTC
CASSFSVTRSYEQYF
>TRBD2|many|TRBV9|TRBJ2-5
TGTGCCAGCAGCGCCTCCGGGACTATTCCCCAAGAGACCCAGTACTTC
CASSASGTIPQETQYF
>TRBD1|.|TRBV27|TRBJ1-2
TGTGCCAGCAGTGTCTCGGGACAGGGAGCCAACTATGGCTACACCTTC
CASSVSGQGANYGYTF
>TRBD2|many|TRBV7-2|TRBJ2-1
TGTGCCAGCAGCCGCTTTGTCTGGACTAGCGGGAGTAGAGACTCCTACAATGAGCAGTTCTTC
CASSRFVWTSGSRDSYNEQFF
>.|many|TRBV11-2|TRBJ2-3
TGTGCCAGCAGCTTAGAGGGGGCTGGTACGCAGTATTTT
CASSLEGAGTQYF
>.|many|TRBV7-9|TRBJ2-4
TGTGCCAGCTGCCCTCACATAGCCAAAAACATTCAGTACTTC
CASCPHIAKNIQYF
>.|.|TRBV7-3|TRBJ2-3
TGTGCCAGCAGCTTAACGTCCGCCCCTCTAAATACGCAGTATTTT
CASSLTSAPLNTQYF
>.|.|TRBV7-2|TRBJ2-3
TGTGCCAGCAGCTCAGACAGGCAGAGCACAGATACGCAGTATTTT
CASSSDRQSTDTQYF
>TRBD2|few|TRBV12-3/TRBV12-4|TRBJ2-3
TGTGCCAGCAGTTTAGGGGGGGGTTCAGATACGCAGTATTTT
CASSLGGGSDTQYF
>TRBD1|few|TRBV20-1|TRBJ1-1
TGCAGTGCTAGAGACCCGACAGGGACGGCCGCTGAAGCTTTCTTT
CSARDPTGTAAEAFF
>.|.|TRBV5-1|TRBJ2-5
TGCGCCAGCAGCTTGTCCGCGGTAAAGGAGAGAGAGACCCAGTACTTC
CASSLSAVKERETQYF
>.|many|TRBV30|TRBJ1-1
TGTGCCTGGAGACCCCCGGGGGGGTCTACTGAAGCTTTCTTT
CAWRPPGGSTEAFF
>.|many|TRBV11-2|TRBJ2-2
TGTGCCAGCAGCTTAGGTGCTACCGGGGAGCTGTTTTTT
CASSLGATGELFF
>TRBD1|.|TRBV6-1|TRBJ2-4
TGTGCCAGCAGTGAACAGGGACAGAAAAACATTCAGTACTTC
CASSEQGQKNIQYF
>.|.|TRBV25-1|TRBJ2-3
TGTGCCAGCAGTGACCAGGGGAGCACAGATACGCAGTATTTT
CASSDQGSTDTQYF
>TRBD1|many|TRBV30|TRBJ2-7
TGTGCCTGGAGGGGCAGGACAGGGGGCTCCTACGAGCAGTACTTC
CAWRGRTGGSYEQYF
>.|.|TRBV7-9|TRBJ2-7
TGTGCCAGCAGCTTAGGGCAGGGACGCTCCTACGAGCAGTACTTC
CASSLGQGRSYEQYF
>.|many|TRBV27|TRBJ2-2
TGTGCCAGCACCCAGGGGGGAACCACCGGGGAGCTGTTTTTT
CASTQGGTTGELFF
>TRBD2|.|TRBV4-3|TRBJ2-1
TGCGCCAGCAGCACATCCTTTGCGGGAGGGTTCAATGAGCAGTTCTTC
CASSTSFAGGFNEQFF
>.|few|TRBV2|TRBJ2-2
TGTGCCAGCAGTGAATTTCGGTCGGGCGGGGAGCTGTTTTTT
CASSEFRSGGELFF
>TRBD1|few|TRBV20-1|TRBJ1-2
TGCAGTGCTAGAGTAGGGACAGGGGTTAAAGTGGACTATGGCTACACCTTC
CSARVGTGVKVDYGYTF
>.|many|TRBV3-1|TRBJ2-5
TGTGCCAGCAGCCAATTCCCGGGGGTACAAGAGACCCAGTACTTC
CASSQFPGVQETQYF
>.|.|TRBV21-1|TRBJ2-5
TGTGCCAGCAGCAAAGACCTGAGGGACAGGCAAGAGACCCAGTACTTC
CASSKDLRDRQETQYF
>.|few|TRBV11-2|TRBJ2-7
TGTGCCAGCAGCTTCCCGAAGGGGGGAGGGCGCTACGAGCAGTACTTC
CASSFPKGGGRYEQYF
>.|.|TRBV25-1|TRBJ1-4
TGTGCCAGCAGTGAATCGCGGGAGTCCCGAGAAAAACTGTTTTTT
CASSESRESREKLFF
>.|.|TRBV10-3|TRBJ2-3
TGTGCCATCAGTCGAGGGGGGATCGACGGGGCAGATACGCAGTATTTT
CAISRGGIDGADTQYF
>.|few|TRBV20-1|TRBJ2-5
TGCAGTGCGAGACTTCAGGGCCAGGAGACCCAGTACTTC
CSARLQGQETQYF
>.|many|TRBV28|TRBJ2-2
TGTGCCAGCAGCGTCGGGACACAAAGGGAGCTGTTTTTT
CASSVGTQRELFF
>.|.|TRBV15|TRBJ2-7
TGTGCCACCAGCAGAGATCGCGCTTTCGGGGGCGAGCAGTACTTC
CATSRDRAFGGEQYF
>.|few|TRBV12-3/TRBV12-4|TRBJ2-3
TGTGCCAGCAGTTTAGCGTTAATCTCAAGCACAGATACGCAGTATTTT
CASSLALISSTDTQYF
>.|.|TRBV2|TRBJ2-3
TGTGCCAGCAGTGAAATGGATACGCAGTATTTT
CASSEMDTQYF
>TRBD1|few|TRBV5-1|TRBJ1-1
TGCGCCAGCAGCTTGGCCGCAGGGGGCACTGAAGCTTTCTTT
CASSLAAGGTEAFF
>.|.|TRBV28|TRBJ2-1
TGTGCCAGCAGTGGAGGACCACGGAGCTCCTACAATGAGCAGTTCTTC
CASSGGPRSSYNEQFF
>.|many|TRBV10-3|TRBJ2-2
TGTGCCATCAGTGAGTCACAGGGTGCCACCGGGGAGCTGTTTTTT
CAISESQGATGELFF
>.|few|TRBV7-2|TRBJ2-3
TGTGCCAGCAGCGCCACTAGCGATACGCAGTATTTT
CASSATSDTQYF
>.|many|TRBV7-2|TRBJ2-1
TGTGCCAGCAGCTTAGAATGGGGGAGTTACAATGAGCAGTTCTTC
CASSLEWGSYNEQFF
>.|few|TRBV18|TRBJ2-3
TGTGCCAGCCGTCCCGGCGCCGGGGGTTTCCCCACAGATACGCAGTATTTT
CASRPGAGGFPTDTQYF
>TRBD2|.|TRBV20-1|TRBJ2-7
TGCAGTGCTAGAGTCCCCTCTAGCGGGTTCTCCTACGAGCAGTACTTC
CSARVPSSGFSYEQYF
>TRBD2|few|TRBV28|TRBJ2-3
TGTGCCAGCAGTTTATCAACGGGACTAGCGGGAACAGATACGCAGTATTTT
CASSLSTGLAGTDTQYF
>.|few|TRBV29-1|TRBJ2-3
TGCAGCGGGGGCGCGGATACGCAGTATTTT
CSGGADTQYF
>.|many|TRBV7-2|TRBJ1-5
TGTGCCAGCAGCTTACGCCAGGGCGATCAGCCCCAGCATTTT
CASSLRQGDQPQHF
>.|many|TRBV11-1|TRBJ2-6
TGTGCCAGCAGCTTAGCCGTGCTCGCGAGCTCTGGGGCCAACGTCCTGACTTTC
CASSLAVLASSGANVLTF
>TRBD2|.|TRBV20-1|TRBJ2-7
TGCAGTGCTAGAGGACTAGCGGGAGTTCACCGCGAGCAGTACTTC
CSARGLAGVHREQYF
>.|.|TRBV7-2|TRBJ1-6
TGTGCCAGCAGCTTAGTTCGCAGCAATAATTCACCCCTCCACTTT
CASSLVRSNNSPLHF